The next 2 T cell receptor beta chains were all read from a single sample in a study of T-cell reconstitution after alpha-beta-depleted transplantation in children. Preparation of the TCRbeta library was carried out with unique molecular identifiers. Each CDR3 protein is one row after TCRdb ran MiXCR on the PCR reads. The repertoire has around 190,000 distinct CDR3 sequences, approximately 6.9% of them found once; the top ten carry just over 5.5%. Sample: PBMCs, taken before TCRalphabeta/CD19-depleted stem cell transplant. All receptors derive from a boy between 2 and 10 years old with acute lymphoblastic leukemia, due to receive a stem cell transplant.

The sample holds many counts of this clonotype. CDR3 bases: TGTGCCAGCAGTACACAGGGGGCCGCGGAAGCTTTCTTT. Residues: CASSTQGAAEAFF. The V and J genes are TRBV6-5 and TRBJ1-1; TRBD1 agrees at 9 bases. The CDR3 loop spans 13 amino acids. J was trimmed by 8 bases and V by 5 bases; bases with no gene match: 6. The germline V gene encodes CDR1 MNHEY and CDR2 SVGAGI.

This clonotype was recorded at least ten times. The rearrangement joins TRBV28 to TRBJ2-2; D perhaps matches TRBD2 (5 bases). The CDR3 spans 16 residues. Trimming took off 6 bases at V and 5 bases at J, with 19 bases between the two ends. Germline CDR1 and CDR2: MDHEN and SYDVKM. CDR3 in DNA: TGTGCCAGCAGCGCCCCGGGGTCAGAACGAACCGGGGAGCTGTTTTTT. Its translation: CASSAPGSERTGELFF.